This T cell receptor (beta chain) was recovered during a study of OX40 agonist ivuxolimab in advanced cancers. Libraries were prepared by immunoSEQ multiplex PCR; TCRdb keeps only in-frame clonotypes and omits some of them. The repertoire consists of 50,000 to 60,000 clones, with about nine tenths occurring once and the leading ten covering 5% to 6%. This CDR3 has 14 residues. Per the germline V gene, CDR1 is MNHNY and CDR2 is SVGAGI (reference sequence). V gave up 5 bases and J gave up 10 bases; unmatched junction bases: 6. The sample in question was CD4+ or CD8+ T cells sorted from blood, obtained in a trial of the OX40 agonist ivuxolimab. This TCR came from an adult with an advanced solid tumor such as melanoma, head and neck, liver or kidney cancer. The chain recombines TRBV6-6 with TRBJ2-1; 12 bases agree with TRBD2. The CDR3 DNA reads TGTGCCAGCAGTAGACTAGCGGGAGTTGAAGAGCAGTTCTTC. It specifies CASSRLAGVEEQFF.